The next 7 T cell receptor beta chains were all read from a single sample in a study of T cell responses to AZD1222 COVID-19 vaccine. The data were produced by immunoSEQ multiplex PCR, yet TCRdb's version contains in-frame clones alone and is incomplete. There are tens of thousands of clones in the sample; 90% to 95% occur only once, and approximately 6% lies in the top ten. Specimen: peripheral blood, collected 28 days after the second dose of the MenACWY control vaccine. The origin of the receptors is an adult who received the MenACWY meningococcal vaccine as a control.

This clone was counted once. The rearrangement joins TRBV19 to TRBJ1-1; D not certain. Germline assignment: CDR1 LNHDA and CDR2 SQIVND (reference sequence). The CDR3 runs 10 residues. The V and J ends lost 7 bases and 11 bases respectively, with 11 bases between them. In DNA form, the CDR3 reads TGTGCCAGTATAGGTCTTGGGGCTTTCTTT. Protein product: CASIGLGAFF. Full variable domain (rest looked up from reference TRBV19 and TRBJ1-1): DGGITQSPKYLFRKEGQNVTLSCEQNLNHDAMYWYRQDPGQGLRLIYYSQIVNDFQKGDIAEGYSVSREKKESFPLTVTSAQKNPTAFYLCASIGLGAFFGQGTRLTVV.

V usage is TRBV11-3 and J usage is TRBJ2-7, with 7 bases fitting TRBD2. Germline CDR1 and CDR2: SGHNT and YENEEA. This CDR3 has 13 residues. V lost 1 base to trimming and J lost 5 bases; unmatched junction nucleotides: 2. In DNA form, the CDR3 reads TGTGCCAGCAGCTTAGGGGCGGGGGACGAGCAGTACTTC. Translating it yields CASSLGAGDEQYF. Variable domain in full (rest from reference TRBV11-3 and TRBJ2-7): EAGVVQSPRYKIIEKKQPVAFWCNPISGHNTLYWYLQNLGQGPELLIRYENEEAVDDSQLPKDRFSAERLKGVDSTLKIQPAELGDSAVYLCASSLGAGDEQYFGPGTRLTVT.

The chain employs TRBV2 and TRBJ2-1; the match to TRBD2 covers 13 bases. CDR3 length: 16 amino acids. Germline V gives CDR1 SNHLY, CDR2 FYNNEI. After removal of 6 bases from V and 5 bases from J, the junction contained 7 bases not matched to a gene. CDR3: CASSSPGLAGHNEQFF. CDR3 bases: TGTGCCAGCAGCTCTCCGGGACTAGCGGGACACAATGAGCAGTTCTTC. The full variable domain, completed using reference TRBV2 and TRBJ2-1, is EPEVTQTPSHQVTQMGQEVILRCVPISNHLYFYWYRQILGQKVEFLVSFYNNEISEKSEIFDDQFSVERPDGSNFTLKIRSTKLEDSAMYFCASSSPGLAGHNEQFFGPGTRLTVL.

V gene TRBV2 combines with J gene TRBJ2-2; 10 bases are shared with TRBD2. This CDR3 is 16 amino acids long. Germline lookup yields CDR1 SNHLY and CDR2 FYNNEI. Trimming took 6 bases from V and 1 from J; bases not matched to a gene: 5. The CDR3 nucleotides are TGTGCCAGCAGCAAAAGGACTAGCGGGAACACCGGGGAGCTGTTTTTT. Translating gives CASSKRTSGNTGELFF.

The rearrangement joins TRBV7-8 to TRBJ1-2; possibly TRBD1 for D (5 bases). Per the germline V gene, CDR1 is SGHVS and CDR2 is FQNEAQ. Trimming shortened V by 1 base and J by 0 bases, and 12 bases separated the two germline ends. The CDR3 sequence is 16 residues long. The CDR3 sequence: CASSLGDGLPNYGYTF. CDR3 DNA: TGTGCCAGCAGCTTAGGGGACGGTTTGCCTAACTATGGCTACACCTTC.

This rearrangement joins TRBV28 to TRBJ1-3; D gene ambiguous. Germline V gene data show CDR1 as MDHEN and CDR2 as SYDVKM. V dropped 6 bases and J dropped 0 bases, with 12 bases sitting between them. The CDR3 totals 15 residues. CDR3 amino acids: CASRSRSSSGNTIYF. In DNA form, the CDR3 reads TGTGCCAGCAGGTCCAGGTCAAGCTCTGGAAACACCATATATTTT.

The chain uses TRBV6-5 and TRBJ1-4; 7 bases fit TRBD1. This CDR3 comprises 15 residues. CDR1 is MNHEY, CDR2 SVGAGI, per germline. The V segment lost 5 bases and the J segment 5 bases; nucleotides outside the gene matches: 8. Here the CDR3 reads CASSPRDRINEKLFF. The CDR3 DNA reads as TGTGCCAGCAGTCCGCGGGACAGAATCAATGAAAAACTGTTTTTT.